The sequence of this TCR beta chain was determined in a study of T cell responses to AZD1222 COVID-19 vaccine (TCRdb year 2021). Turning to the overall study: A total of roughly 240 trial participants underwent TCR sequencing, of whom around 200 received two doses of AZD1222 and some 26 received two doses of the MenACWY control vaccine. Trial participants were enrolled by age into 18-55, 56-69 and 70-plus year subgroups, with around 140, 26 and 57 TCR-sequenced participants respectively. The study at large found these results: The whole spike protein was spanned by vaccine-associated CD4 TCRs, and dominant responses were seen in regions 160-218 and 743-854. Reportedly, almost half of the unique spike-specific TCRs recognized epitopes lying outside the regions that are mutated in the B.1.351 and B.1.1.7 variants. The 56-69-year group was small, and its depth increase did not reach significance, likely because of low power. Conclusions about previously exposed vaccinees are limited, since just five or six AZD1222 recipients were seropositive for SARS-CoV-2 at baseline. Participants were mostly white British and included more females than males, and it was suggested by the authors that clonal diversity may have been underestimated. Because no day 14 peak-response samples were available, the repertoires could be characterized only after the peak T cell response. After two AZD1222 doses, both the breadth and the depth of spike-specific TCRs were significantly higher than at day 0 and than in MenACWY recipients.

The V end loses 3 bases and the J end loses 4 bases, and a stretch of 10 bases separates them. From a lookup of the germline V gene, CDR1 and CDR2 are MNHEY and SVGEGT. Counted from cysteine to phenylalanine, this CDR3 has 14 amino acids. Solely the CDR3 DNA is kept, with 42 bases framed from the first base. About this clone itself: The clone's antigen remains unknown. Within one base of it there is no much larger clone, and no base qualities were kept.

The time point label here, explained by the study, means: baseline before first vaccination. The treatment or condition label, as the study defines it: meningococcal conjugate vaccine given as trial control. Vaccinee samples were obtained from the UK trials COV001 and COV002, which included a single-blind randomized controlled phase 2/3 trial of AZD1222 (ChAdOx1 nCoV-19) in healthy adults. For TCRbeta chain sequencing, PBMC samples from trial participants were taken at day 0 and at day 28 after the second dose. The CDR3 regions of human TCRbeta chains were subjected to immunosequencing. Processing in the source paper ran as follows. TCRs in the repertoires were matched against a reference library of SARS-CoV-2-specific TCRs that had been generated with the MIRA antigen-specificity platform. Breadth was defined as the fraction of unique TCRs that were SARS-CoV-2-associated, and depth was defined as the fraction of total T cells that were SARS-CoV-2-associated. Using the MIRA data, each spike-specific TCR was assigned both to the spike region to which the TCR was reactive and to a CD4 or CD8 class. Log10-transformed breadth and depth values were compared by one-way ANOVA with Sidak's multiple comparisons tests. This is the immuneACCESS table as TCRdb keeps it, with only in-frame sequences that have V and J called. A part of the clones is gone; compared with another copy, unresolved V genes explain less than half, and the rest is unexplained. V and J calls and clone size are given by that table; D and trimming were obtained from the DNA. This sample has 120,000 to 150,000 clones in its table, and roughly 93% of those were observed once. Jointly, the top ten make up more than 0.85% of the sample.

This clonotype was obtained from an adult in good health. This sequence uses TRBV6-2 or TRBV6-3 and TRBJ2-1; D gene: possibly TRBD1, on 5 matching bases. Sequencing used peripheral blood, obtained on day 0 of MenACWY control vaccination. The DNA is as follows: TGTGCCAGCAGTTATCTGGGGCCATACAATGAGCAGTTCTTC. Its protein reads: CASSYLGPYNEQFF.